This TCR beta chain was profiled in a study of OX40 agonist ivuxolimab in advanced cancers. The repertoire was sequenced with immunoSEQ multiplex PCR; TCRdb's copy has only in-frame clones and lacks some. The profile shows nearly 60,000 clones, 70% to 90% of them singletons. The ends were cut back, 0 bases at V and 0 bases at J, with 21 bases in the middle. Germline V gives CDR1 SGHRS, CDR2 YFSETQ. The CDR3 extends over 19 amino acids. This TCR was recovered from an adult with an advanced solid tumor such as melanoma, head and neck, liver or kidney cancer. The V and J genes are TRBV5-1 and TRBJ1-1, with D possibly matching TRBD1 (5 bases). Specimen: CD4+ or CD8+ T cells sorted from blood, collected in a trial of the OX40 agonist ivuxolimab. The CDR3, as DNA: TGCGCCAGCAGCTTGGAGGTACCGGGAGGGACGAAACTGAACACTGAAGCTTTCTTT. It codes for CASSLEVPGGTKLNTEAFF.